One sample yielded the 9 T cell receptor beta chains listed below, sequenced in a study of breast tumors, draining lymph nodes, adjacent tissues. TCRdb called the multiplex PCR reads again in MiXCR, with one record for every CDR3 protein. The sample has 25,000 to 40,000 distinct CDR3 sequences, about 60% seen once. Sequenced material: breast tumor tissue. Source of these receptors: a female donor with breast cancer. Some clones in this sample may be carry-over from other donors' samples.

V is TRBV4-3 and J is TRBJ1-5; the D is unclear. The CDR3 runs 16 residues. Trimming removed 0 bases at V and 1 base at J, with 10 bases between. Germline assignment: CDR1 LGHNA and CDR2 YSLEER. The CDR3 nucleotides are TGCGCCAGCAGCCAAGATCTCAGAACAAGCAATCAGCCCCAGCATTTT. It codes for CASSQDLRTSNQPQHF.

This clonotype was detected many times. This chain connects TRBV9 to TRBJ1-1, with D tentatively TRBD1 (6 bases). This CDR3 has 13 amino acids. V gave up 2 bases and J gave up 3 bases, with 8 bases separating them. Germline V gene sequence: CDR1 SGDLS, CDR2 YYNGEE. The CDR3 is CASSVYRDTEAFF. The CDR3 DNA is TGTGCCAGCAGCGTCTACAGGGACACTGAAGCTTTCTTT.

The CDR3 loop reads CASSYSSGGAGSYEQYV. For the CDR3, the DNA is TGTGCCAGCAGTTACTCTAGCGGGGGGGCGGGATCCTACGAGCAGTACGTC. The chain combines TRBV6-6 with TRBJ2-7; 11 nucleotides line up with TRBD2. After removal of 0 bases from V and 1 base from J, the junction contained 5 bases not matched to a gene. Germline CDR1 reads MNHNY; CDR2 reads SVGAGI (reference sequence). The CDR3 runs to 17 residues.

This clonotype came up many times. The junction differs from germline at one of its ends, possibly a read error. This chain links TRBV6-5 with TRBJ2-1; TRBD2 matches at 7 bases. Germline V gene lookup returns CDR1 MNHEY and CDR2 SVGAGI. The CDR3 totals 16 residues. The DNA for the CDR3 is TGTGCCAGCAGTCACTCGGCGGGCGCTAGCGGAAATGAGCAGTTCTTC. Its translation: CASSHSAGASGNEQFF.

This clonotype was seen many times. The rearrangement uses TRBV3-1 and TRBJ1-5; D gene ambiguous. The CDR3 covers 13 residues. The germline CDR1 and CDR2 sequences are LGHDT and YNNKEL (reference sequence). Trimming pared 1 base from V and 4 bases from J, leaving 5 bases between. The CDR3 DNA sequence: TGTGCCAGCAGCCAAGGTCCAAATCAGCCCCAGCATTTT. Encoded protein: CASSQGPNQPQHF.

The V and J genes are TRBV19 and TRBJ2-4; D possibly corresponds to TRBD1 (6 bases). Deletions cut 0 bases from V and 1 base from J, with 13 bases between. CDR3 length: 17 amino acids. Germline V CDR1 and CDR2: LNHDA, SQIVND (reference sequence). CDR3 nucleotides: TGTGCCAGTAGTATAGATAGCACAGGGTCTGCCAAAAACATTCAGTACTTC. It encodes CASSIDSTGSAKNIQYF.

The V and J genes are TRBV20-1 and TRBJ2-1; D is uncertain. The germline gives CDR1 DFQATT, CDR2 SNEGSKA (reference sequence). The ends were cut back, 7 bases at V and 3 bases at J, with 16 bases in the middle. The CDR3 loop spans 14 amino acids. The DNA for the CDR3 is TGCAGTGTATGGGGTCAGTCGGTCTACAATGAGCAGTTCTTC. Translated, it gives CSVWGQSVYNEQFF.

This chain uses TRBV7-2 with TRBJ2-3; TRBD2 matches at 7 bases. The CDR3 runs to 14 residues. J lost 4 bases, V lost 2 bases, and 3 bases had no gene match. Germline CDR1 SGHTA, CDR2 FQGNSA. The CDR3 region is CASSLRAGADTQYF. In nucleotides, the CDR3 is TGTGCCAGCAGCTTAAGGGCGGGGGCAGATACGCAGTATTTT.

Notes on this clonotype: One junction end does not reproduce the germline sequence, and a read error may be involved. This sequence joins TRBV6-6 and TRBJ2-5; 10 nucleotides align to TRBD2. This CDR3 comprises 14 residues. CDR1 and CDR2 from the germline V gene are MNHNY and SVGAGI (reference sequence). As DNA, the CDR3 is TGTACCAGCAGACAACTAGCGGGGCAAGAGACCCAGTACTTC. Translating it yields CTSRQLAGQETQYF.